The 23 T cell receptor beta chains below come from one sample, sequenced in a study of graft-versus-host responses after intestinal transplantation (dated by TCRdb to the early 2020s). These receptors are not linked to any known antigen. Library preparation used the immunoSEQ multiplex PCR assay. Drawn from immuneACCESS, this table holds only the in-frame rearrangements with V and J called that TCRdb kept. Clones are partly lost; checked studies trace under half to an unresolved V gene and leave the rest unexplained. The sample contains about 50,000 clones, approximately 91% of them found a single time. 2% to 3% of the sample is taken by the ten largest. The intended sense of this specimen's time point label: cells obtained before transplantation from donor or recipient. The sample in question was unstimulated CD4+ T cells sorted from spleen or lymph node cells, obtained before transplant. Receptor source: a human donor who was the organ donor for an intestinal transplant.

The DNA of the CDR3 is TGTGCCATCAGTGAGACGACAGCCTATGGCTACACCTTC. Its translation is CAISETTAYGYTF. The chain links TRBV10-3 to TRBJ1-2, with TRBD1 as a possible D gene (5 bases). CDR1 is ENHRY, CDR2 SYGVKD, per germline. Trimming removed 2 bases at V and 4 bases at J, with 8 bases between. The CDR3 is 13 residues long.

This clone was detected only once. V is TRBV21-1 and J is TRBJ2-3; the D call of TRBD1 is as the table states it, not checked on the DNA. TRBV21-1 is noted as a pseudogene. CDR3 length: 16 amino acids. In DNA, the CDR3 is TGTGCCAGCAGCAAAACTAGACAGGGGTGGACAGATACGCAGTATTTT. Its translation is CASSKTRQGWTDTQYF.

The CDR3 region has the DNA TGTGCCAGCAGTTTTAAACTAGCGGGAGGGCCGACCTACGAGCAGTACTTC. Translated, it gives CASSFKLAGGPTYEQYF. This chain connects TRBV28 to TRBJ2-7, with TRBD2 identical over 13 bases. Trimming at V came to 3 bases and at J to 2 bases, leaving 7 bases not matched to a gene. The V gene's germline CDR1 is MDHEN and CDR2 SYDVKM. The CDR3 has 17 residues.

The CDR3 spells CASSQSGTGETQYF. The CDR3 DNA follows: TGTGCCAGCAGTCAGTCCGGGACAGGAGAGACCCAGTACTTC. V and J are TRBV6-5 and TRBJ2-5, with 8 bases that match TRBD1. Germline V lookup: CDR1 MNHEY, CDR2 SVGAGI. After removal of 5 bases from V and 4 bases from J, the junction contained 6 bases not matched to a gene. There are 14 residues in the CDR3.

The chain has TRBV6-6 and TRBJ1-1, with D uncertain. Germline V gene lookup returns CDR1 MNHNY and CDR2 SVGAGI (reference sequence). The CDR3 covers 13 residues. V shed 1 base and J shed 0 bases, with 3 bases lying between them. The CDR3 DNA reads as TGTGCCAGCAGTTACTGGATGAACACTGAAGCTTTCTTT. It encodes CASSYWMNTEAFF.

This chain uses TRBV7-4 with TRBJ1-2; no firm D call. Trimming pared 4 bases from V and 4 bases from J, leaving 13 bases between. The CDR3 length is 14 residues. The germline V gene encodes CDR1 SGHVT and CDR2 SQSDAQ. CDR3 sequence (DNA): TGTGCCAGCAGCTATTTAGGGAGCGGCTATGGCTACACCTTC. Amino acid sequence: CASSYLGSGYGYTF.

The count of this clone is one. J is TRBJ2-7 and V is TRBV28, with D possibly matching TRBD2 (6 bases). Per germline, CDR1 MDHEN and CDR2 SYDVKM. V lost 8 bases and J lost 7, with 15 bases in between. CDR3 length: 12 amino acids. CDR3 amino acids: CASLSGTREQYF. The CDR3 bases are TGTGCCAGCCTTAGCGGCACCCGGGAGCAGTACTTC.

This clone was seen more than once but under ten times. This chain joins TRBV25-1 and TRBJ1-1; maybe TRBD1 (5 bases). Germline CDR1 MGHDK, CDR2 SYGVNS. The CDR3 spans 11 residues. With 8 bases removed from V and 2 bases from J, the gap between germline ends came to 6 bases. CDR3 loop: CASRDNTEAFF. The CDR3 DNA reads as TGTGCCAGCCGGGACAACACTGAAGCTTTCTTT.

Worth noting for this clone: The germline gene is not matched at one end of the junction; a read error may be the cause. This chain links TRBV20-1 with TRBJ2-7, with no clear D. The CDR3 covers 10 residues. Germline assignment: CDR1 DFQATT and CDR2 SNEGSKA (reference sequence). The CDR3 reads CSASLEALSF. The CDR3 DNA follows: TGCAGTGCTAGCCTGGAAGCACTCTCGTTC.

This chain joins TRBV10-3 and TRBJ2-7, with 7 nucleotides matching TRBD1. V trimming: 0 bases; J trimming: 3 bases; junction bases outside the gene matches: 8. Germline V gene lookup returns CDR1 ENHRY and CDR2 SYGVKD. The CDR3 consists of 16 residues. The CDR3 spells CAISESGDRLNYEQYF. CDR3 sequence (DNA): TGTGCCATCAGTGAGTCTGGGGACAGACTAAACTACGAGCAGTACTTC.

The chain combines TRBV6-1 with TRBJ2-1; maybe TRBD1 (5 bases). The CDR3 covers 16 residues. Germline values: CDR1 MNHNS, CDR2 SASEGT. V was cut by 1 base and J by 2 bases, with 12 bases left in between. The CDR3 sequence is CASSEEQDAPYNEQFF. The CDR3 region has the DNA TGTGCCAGCAGTGAAGAACAGGACGCCCCCTACAATGAGCAGTTCTTC.

This clone was found a few times. The V call is TRBV7-9, the J call TRBJ2-3, with 11 bases identical to TRBD2. The trim removed 1 base at V and 0 bases at J, leaving 0 bases unmatched. The length of the CDR3 is 16 residues. Germline CDR1 and CDR2: SEHNR and FQNEAQ (reference sequence). The CDR3 DNA sequence: TGTGCCAGCAGCTTAGGGACTAGCGGGAGCACAGATACGCAGTATTTT. Its protein is CASSLGTSGSTDTQYF.

The chain recombines TRBV11-3 with TRBJ2-3; no clear D gene. The CDR3 consists of 12 residues. Germline V gene data show CDR1 as SGHNT and CDR2 as YENEEA. The V gene lost 6 bases and the J gene lost 0 bases, with 4 bases spanning the gap. For the CDR3, the DNA is TGTGCCAGCAGGGTCAGCACAGATACGCAGTATTTT. Encoded protein: CASRVSTDTQYF. Based on the CDR3 plus reference TRBV11-3 and TRBJ2-3, the full variable domain is EAGVVQSPRYKIIEKKQPVAFWCNPISGHNTLYWYLQNLGQGPELLIRYENEEAVDDSQLPKDRFSAERLKGVDSTLKIQPAELGDSAVYLCASRVSTDTQYFGPGTRLTVL.

V and J are TRBV6-5 and TRBJ2-7; TRBD2 aligns across 9 bases. Germline loops: CDR1 MNHEY, CDR2 SVGAGI. The J segment lost 5 bases and the V segment lost 5 bases, leaving 7 bases of the junction unmatched. CDR3 length: 14 residues. The CDR3 DNA reads TGTGCCAGCAGTCGTAGCGGGAGCTGGGACGAGCAGTACTTC. It yields the protein CASSRSGSWDEQYF.

J is TRBJ2-1 and V is TRBV19; a possible D gene is TRBD2 (6 bases). V was pared by 3 bases and J by 7 bases, with 16 bases between. The CDR3 is 15 amino acids. Germline V gene data show CDR1 as LNHDA and CDR2 as SQIVND (reference sequence). The CDR3 bases are TGTGCCAGTAGTATGTGGAGGGCAGGGAGGAATGAGCAGTTCTTC. Translating it yields CASSMWRAGRNEQFF.

The chain uses TRBV7-6 and TRBJ1-1, with D maybe TRBD1 (5 bases). Trimming removed 8 bases at V and 1 base at J, with 5 bases between. This CDR3 has 11 residues. Germline V lookup: CDR1 SGHVS, CDR2 FNYEAQ. Here the CDR3 reads CASQGNTEAFF. As DNA, the CDR3 is TGTGCCAGCCAGGGGAACACTGAAGCTTTCTTT.

This rearrangement joins TRBV28 to TRBJ1-4; possible D gene TRBD1, 5 bases. Germline-derived CDR1 and CDR2 are MDHEN and SYDVKM. Trimming took 5 bases from V and 4 from J, leaving 17 bases between them. The CDR3 has 16 amino acids. CDR3 sequence (DNA): TGTGCCAGCAGTCTGGGACCGATTGGAAATAATGAAAAACTGTTTTTT. Translating it yields CASSLGPIGNNEKLFF.

This chain links TRBV12-5 with TRBJ2-5; 7 bases match TRBD1. The CDR3 runs to 14 residues. Losses at the gene ends were 5 bases for V and 3 bases for J; bases not matched to a gene: 6. Germline V CDR1 and CDR2: LGHNT, FRNRAP. CDR3 nucleotides: TGTGCTAGTGGTACCGGGACAGCGGAAGAGACCCAGTACTTC. Translation gives CASGTGTAEETQYF.

J is TRBJ1-1 and V is TRBV16, with TRBD1 as a possible D gene (5 bases). The V gene lost 2 bases and the J gene lost 7 bases, with 14 bases spanning the gap. This CDR3 contains 14 residues. Germline values: CDR1 KGHSY, CDR2 FQNENV. Written as DNA, the CDR3 is TGTGCCAGCAGCCAAGGGGCACAAACGGTTGAAGCTTTCTTT. This translates into CASSQGAQTVEAFF.

The rearrangement uses TRBV10-3 and TRBJ2-7; D assignment may be TRBD1 or TRBD2 (5 bases each). With 0 bases removed from V and 6 bases from J, the gap between germline ends came to 12 bases. Germline-derived CDR1 and CDR2 are ENHRY and SYGVKD. The CDR3 runs to 14 residues. The CDR3 coding sequence is TGTGCCATCAGTGAGTCGAGGGACGGTCGCGAGCAGTACTTC. Amino acids: CAISESRDGREQYF.

This chain connects TRBV7-2 to TRBJ2-7; the D is unclear. The CDR3 totals 14 residues. From germline, CDR1 is SGHTA and CDR2 FQGNSA. The V end was cut by 0 bases, the J end by 3 bases, with 9 bases between. The CDR3 DNA is TGTGCCAGCAGCTTAGCGTCAGAGTTCTACGAGCAGTACTTC. This translates into CASSLASEFYEQYF.

The rearrangement links TRBV7-2 to TRBJ1-1; D remains ambiguous. Between the trimmed V and J ends, which lost 2 bases and 1 base, there was a span of 8 bases. Germline V CDR1 and CDR2: SGHTA, FQGNSA. This CDR3 spans 14 amino acids. CDR3 in DNA: TGTGCCAGCAGCTTATTCTTGTGGAACACTGAAGCTTTCTTT. This gives the protein CASSLFLWNTEAFF.

The genes are TRBV5-1 and TRBJ2-1; 10 nucleotides line up with TRBD1. The CDR3 is 14 residues long. CDR1 and CDR2 from the germline V gene are SGHRS and YFSETQ. The V segment lost 0 bases and the J segment 9 bases; nucleotides outside the gene matches: 3. CDR3 bases: TGCGCCAGCAGCTTGGGACAGGGGGCTGGTGAGCAGTTCTTC. Translated, it gives CASSLGQGAGEQFF.